The 12 T cell receptor beta chains below come from one sample, sequenced in a study of OX40 agonist ivuxolimab in advanced cancers. TCRdb's table, derived via immunoSEQ multiplex PCR, lists solely in-frame clones and lacks some. The table has 49,000 or so clones, 65% to 90% seen once. Sequencing was performed on CD4+ or CD8+ T cells sorted from blood, taken in a trial of the OX40 agonist ivuxolimab. The receptor set was obtained from an adult with an advanced solid tumor such as melanoma, head and neck, liver or kidney cancer.

The chain employs TRBV19 and TRBJ1-4; D is undetermined. Between the trimmed V and J ends, which lost 6 bases and 2 bases, there was a span of 16 bases. From germline, CDR1 is LNHDA and CDR2 SQIVND (reference sequence). This CDR3 comprises 16 residues. The CDR3 sequence is CASRSGEKGTNEKLFF. The CDR3 bases are TGTGCCAGTAGATCCGGAGAAAAGGGCACTAATGAAAAACTGTTTTTT.

The V and J genes are TRBV7-9 and TRBJ1-5; TRBD1 might be the D (5 bases). The CDR3 totals 17 residues. Germline lookup yields CDR1 SEHNR and CDR2 FQNEAQ (reference sequence). Trimming shortened V by 5 bases and J by 5 bases, and 22 bases separated the two germline ends. The CDR3 DNA sequence: TGTGCCAGCAGCGCCACTTGGACACAAACGCGTTATCAGCCCCAGCATTTT. This sequence encodes CASSATWTQTRYQPQHF.

The V and J genes are TRBV5-1 and TRBJ1-2, with D uncertain. This CDR3 spans 15 amino acids. V shed 4 bases and J shed 3 bases, with 16 bases lying between them. Per germline, CDR1 SGHRS and CDR2 YFSETQ. The CDR3 sequence is CASSPSHGNYYGYTF. In nucleotides, the CDR3 is TGCGCCAGCAGCCCAAGCCACGGGAATTACTATGGCTACACCTTC.

The V and J genes are TRBV19 and TRBJ1-5; D possibly corresponds to TRBD1 (5 bases). CDR1 LNHDA and CDR2 SQIVND come from the germline V gene (reference sequence). With 0 bases removed from V and 0 bases from J, the gap between germline ends came to 9 bases. This CDR3 has 16 residues. CDR3 coding DNA: TGTGCCAGTAGTATAGATAGGGACGTTAGCAATCAGCCCCAGCATTTT. It encodes CASSIDRDVSNQPQHF.

The genes are TRBV14 and TRBJ1-4, with 9 bases that match TRBD1. J was trimmed by 7 bases and V by 4 bases; bases with no gene match: 7. CDR1 and CDR2 (germline): SGHDN, FVKESK. The CDR3 contains 15 residues. CDR3 loop: CASSRRDRVVEKLFF. The DNA for the CDR3 is TGTGCCAGCAGCCGCCGGGACAGGGTTGTTGAAAAACTGTTTTTT.

V gene TRBV7-9 combines with J gene TRBJ2-7; the D gene is possibly TRBD2 (6 bases). This CDR3 is 14 amino acids long. Looked up from germline, CDR1 is SEHNR and CDR2 is FQNEAQ (reference sequence). Trimming stripped 3 bases from V and 2 bases from J, with 11 bases between. The CDR3 DNA sequence: TGTGCCAGCAGCTTCCGGGACTCCCCCTACGAGCAGTACTTC. Translated, it gives CASSFRDSPYEQYF.

The V call is TRBV10-3, the J call TRBJ1-4; weak D call: TRBD1 (6 bases). The CDR3 contains 14 residues. Germline V lookup: CDR1 ENHRY, CDR2 SYGVKD. V was pared by 0 bases and J by 12 bases, with 14 bases between. The CDR3 DNA sequence: TGTGCCATCAGTGAGTCGGCCGGGGGGCTTGAACTGTTTTTT. Protein: CAISESAGGLELFF.

This rearrangement joins TRBV5-1 to TRBJ2-1, with TRBD1 matching over 12 bases. Germline V gene lookup returns CDR1 SGHRS and CDR2 YFSETQ. The V and J ends lost 4 bases and 7 bases, in that order; junction bases with no gene match: 6. The CDR3 extends over 15 amino acids. The CDR3 DNA reads as TGCGCCAGCAGCCCCGGGACAGGGGGCTCTAATGAGCAGTTCTTC. It translates to CASSPGTGGSNEQFF.

This clone was seen a handful of times. This rearrangement joins TRBV7-9 to TRBJ2-7; 8 bases match TRBD2. The V gene's germline CDR1 is SEHNR and CDR2 FQNEAQ (reference sequence). Trimming took 6 bases from V and 5 from J; bases not matched to a gene: 9. The CDR3 is 14 amino acids. CDR3 DNA: TGTGCCAGCAGACCCAGCGGGAGTCAGAACGAGCAGTACTTC. This gives the protein CASRPSGSQNEQYF.

Only one count was recorded for this clone. This chain uses TRBV7-2 with TRBJ1-5; D is unresolved. The CDR3 loop spans 15 amino acids. Trimming left V 2 bases short and J 2 bases short, with 10 bases between. Looked up from germline, CDR1 is SGHTA and CDR2 is FQGNSA. CDR3 in amino acids: CASSLNSARNQPQHF. Here the CDR3 DNA reads TGTGCCAGCAGCTTAAACAGTGCTCGCAATCAGCCCCAGCATTTT.

The genes are TRBV5-1 and TRBJ2-7, with a tentative D call TRBD1 (6 bases). CDR1 and CDR2 (germline): SGHRS, YFSETQ. The CDR3 sequence is 15 residues long. V gave up 0 bases and J gave up 2 bases, with 12 bases separating them. The CDR3 sequence is CASSLGDILTYEQYF. The CDR3 DNA follows: TGCGCCAGCAGCTTGGGGGACATCCTAACCTACGAGCAGTACTTC.

The CDR3 bases are TGTGCCAGCAGCTTGGGGGGGGGTCAGCCCCAGCATTTT. This encodes CASSLGGGQPQHF. This rearrangement joins TRBV5-6 to TRBJ1-5, with D possibly being TRBD1 (5 bases). The germline V and J ends were trimmed by 0 bases and 6 bases, with 7 bases remaining between them. The germline V gene has CDR1 SGHDT and CDR2 YYEEEE. This CDR3 has 13 amino acids.